This T cell receptor beta chain appears in the sequencing data of a study of OX40 agonist ivuxolimab in advanced cancers. For the study in its entirety: Ivuxolimab was an agonistic, fully human IgG2 monoclonal antibody directed against OX40 (CD134), a costimulatory receptor. Patients were allowed to have had prior anti-PD-1, anti-PD-L1 or anti-CTLA-4 therapy, and 30% to 40% of the dose-escalation patients had been treated with checkpoint inhibitors. Intravenous ivuxolimab was administered to patients every 2 weeks at six dose levels: 0.01, 0.1, 0.3, 1.5, 3 and 10 mg/kg. Partial responses were achieved by three dose-escalation patients, of whom one had hepatocellular carcinoma and two had cutaneous melanoma. A male proportion of 70% to 90% and a mean age of around 60 years, ranging from 23 to 79, were recorded for the dose-escalation cohort. Among the approximately 54 dose-escalation patients, some 19 had hepatocellular carcinoma, roughly 15 melanoma, 9 renal cell carcinoma and 9 head and neck cancer. The paper covers the monotherapy dose-escalation part of the phase I ivuxolimab trial, which included N ≈ 50 patients. The purpose of peripheral TCRbeta sequencing was to test whether ivuxolimab changed TCR sequence diversity and led to clonal T-cell expansion.

What the research found in general, with its limitations: After ivuxolimab, more expanded clones were found on average in CD8+ T cells than in CD4+ T cells. The antigen specificity of the peripheral T cells that underwent clonal expansion was not determined. Low levels of normalized T-cell clonal expansion were also seen in some patients who did not respond. In partial responders in the 0.1-3.0 mg/kg groups, normalized peripheral clonal expansion was found to be among the lowest, especially among CD8+ T cells. At doses of 0.1 to 3.0 mg/kg, clonal expansion of both CD4+ and CD8+ T cells in blood was seen between baseline and week 6.

Note on this clone: The antigen it recognizes is unknown. Base qualities are not recorded, but no much larger clone differs from it by a single base.

Genomic DNA was extracted from sorted cells for sequencing of the TCRbeta CDR3 region. TCRbeta CDR3 regions were sequenced using the immunoSEQ Assay. This immuneACCESS table, as held by TCRdb, lists in-frame sequences with V and J called but not all clones. Of the missing ones, under half trace to an unresolved V gene in checked studies; the others have no known cause. A total of 25,000 to 35,000 clones appear in this sample, over 65% of them only once. Around 12% of the sample goes to the ten largest clones. The trial excluded patients who had a history of autoimmune disease or were on systemic immunosuppression. In every dose cohort, peripheral blood was drawn for TCR sequencing at baseline, cycle 4 day 1, and cycle 7 day 1. The samples were taken from a phase I, first-in-human, multicenter, open-label dose-escalation trial of ivuxolimab. Adults with locally advanced or metastatic melanoma, renal cell, hepatocellular, or head and neck squamous cell carcinoma were enrolled in the trial. CD4+ and CD8+ T cells were sorted separately from peripheral blood before TCR sequencing.

Via the germline V gene (reference sequence), CDR1 is LNHDA and CDR2 SQIVND. V lost 0 bases and J lost 6 bases; the stretch between them is 8 bases long. Measured from the cysteine to the phenylalanine, the CDR3 is 14 residues long. Only the CDR3 DNA stays, 42 bases, in frame from base 1. This specimen was CD4+ or CD8+ T cells sorted from blood, taken in a trial of the OX40 agonist ivuxolimab. The V gene is TRBV19 and the J gene is TRBJ2-2; the D gene is perhaps TRBD1 or TRBD2, as each covers 5 bases. The receptor was derived from an adult with an advanced solid tumor such as melanoma, head and neck, liver or kidney cancer. The CDR3 reads as follows: CASSIDEGSGELFF. The nucleotide sequence is TGTGCCAGTAGTATAGATGAGGGGTCCGGGGAGCTGTTTTTT.